Shown below are 17 T cell receptor beta chains from a single sample sequenced in a study of blood T cell repertoires in COVID-19. Produced via immunoSEQ multiplex PCR; TCRdb's table is partial and in-frame only. The sample lists a few hundred thousand clones; 65% to 90% were seen once. Sequencing was performed on PBMCs or T cells enriched from blood (not recorded which). All receptors come from a woman aged 40 to 50 with acute COVID-19.

Notes on this clone: The sample contains more than one DNA sequence encoding this CDR3. The V gene is TRBV7-3, the J gene TRBJ2-2; possibly TRBD2 for D (6 bases). Trimming removed 2 bases from V and 0 bases from J, with 10 bases in between. This CDR3 contains 16 residues. CDR1 is SGHTA, CDR2 FQGTGA, per germline. CDR3 in DNA: TGTGCCAGCAGCTTAGGTAGCGGAGCGAACACCGGGGAGCTGTTTTTT. It codes for CASSLGSGANTGELFF.

The chain has TRBV27 and TRBJ1-4; perhaps TRBD1 as D (6 bases). Germline V lookup: CDR1 MNHEY, CDR2 SMNVEV (reference sequence). Between the trimmed V and J ends, which lost 4 bases and 8 bases, there was a span of 11 bases. The CDR3 runs to 13 residues. The DNA of the CDR3 is TGTGCCAGCAGTTACAGGGCTGGAGAAAAACTGTTTTTT. It specifies CASSYRAGEKLFF. Drawing the rest from reference TRBV27 and TRBJ1-4, the complete variable domain is EAQVTQNPRYLITVTGKKLTVTCSQNMNHEYMSWYRQDPGLGLRQIYYSMNVEVTDKGDVPEGYKVSRKEKRNFPLILESPSPNQTSLYFCASSYRAGEKLFFGSGTQLSVL.

The chain couples TRBV5-4 to TRBJ2-2; D remains unclear. Between the trimmed V and J ends, which lost 2 bases and 8 bases, there was a span of 10 bases. Germline-derived CDR1 and CDR2 are SGHNT and YYREEE (reference sequence). CDR3 size: 13 residues. The CDR3: CASSLDGFGELFF. CDR3 in DNA: TGTGCCAGCAGCTTAGACGGGTTTGGGGAGCTGTTTTTT.

This clone was seen a single time. The chain carries TRBV3-1 (or the pseudogene TRBV3-2) and TRBJ1-2; D perhaps matches TRBD1 (6 bases). This CDR3 has 15 amino acids. The V end lost 3 bases, the J end lost 2 bases, and 13 bases lay between the germline ends. Germline lookup yields CDR1 LGHDT and CDR2 YNNKEL (reference sequence). CDR3 sequence reads: CASSQLPGQNYGYTF. CDR3 nucleotides: TGTGCCAGCAGCCAGCTCCCAGGACAGAACTATGGCTACACCTTC.

This clone was counted a few times. This chain joins TRBV19 and TRBJ2-2, with D perhaps matching TRBD1 (6 bases). The CDR3 spans 15 residues. Germline CDR1 reads LNHDA; CDR2 reads SQIVND (reference sequence). Deletions cut 5 bases from V and 4 bases from J, with 14 bases between. CDR3 bases: TGTGCCAGTAGTTACAGGGCATGGGGCACCGGGGAGCTGTTTTTT. It specifies CASSYRAWGTGELFF.

The chain employs TRBV11-3 and TRBJ2-3; 13 bases are a match to TRBD2. The CDR3 runs to 16 residues. Germline CDR1 reads SGHNT; CDR2 reads YENEEA. V lost 5 bases to trimming and J lost 4 bases; unmatched junction nucleotides: 6. CDR3 nucleotides: TGTGCCAGCAGCCGAGGACTAGCGGGAGCGCCAGATACGCAGTATTTT. It specifies CASSRGLAGAPDTQYF. The complete variable domain, with remaining parts taken from reference TRBV11-3 and TRBJ2-3, reads EAGVVQSPRYKIIEKKQPVAFWCNPISGHNTLYWYLQNLGQGPELLIRYENEEAVDDSQLPKDRFSAERLKGVDSTLKIQPAELGDSAVYLCASSRGLAGAPDTQYFGPGTRLTVL.

The count of this clone is one. The sample holds other DNA sequences that translate to the same CDR3. This rearrangement joins TRBV20-1 to TRBJ1-1; the match to TRBD1 covers 9 bases. Germline CDR1 reads DFQATT; CDR2 reads SNEGSKA (reference sequence). CDR3 length: 14 amino acids. J lost 2 bases, V lost 3 bases, and 4 bases had no gene match. Here the CDR3 DNA reads TGCAGTGCTAGTCCGGGACAGGGCAACACTGAAGCTTTCTTT. It encodes CSASPGQGNTEAFF.

This clone was observed a few times. V gene TRBV7-9 combines with J gene TRBJ1-1, with D perhaps matching TRBD1 (5 bases). Germline V gene lookup returns CDR1 SEHNR and CDR2 FQNEAQ (reference sequence). CDR3 length equals 14 residues. The V gene lost 2 bases and the J gene lost 4 bases, with 11 bases spanning the gap. CDR3 residues: CASSLPHGGTEAFF. CDR3 sequence (DNA): TGTGCCAGCAGCTTACCCCACGGGGGCACTGAAGCTTTCTTT.

This clone occurred once. CDR3 nucleotide sequence: TGTGCCAGCAGCCAAGACCGTGCAGGGGTGGGCGGCTACACCTTC. Encoded protein: CASSQDRAGVGGYTF. The rearrangement joins TRBV4-2 to TRBJ1-2, with D tentatively TRBD1 (6 bases). Per germline, CDR1 LGHNA and CDR2 YNFKEQ. The CDR3 extends over 15 amino acids. V shed 0 bases and J shed 8 bases, with 16 bases lying between them.

The chain joins TRBV7-2 to TRBJ1-1; TRBD1 might be the D (5 bases). There are 15 residues in the CDR3. CDR1 is SGHTA, CDR2 FQGNSA, per germline. V was shortened by 4 bases and J by 1 base, with 13 bases between the two germline ends. CDR3 coding DNA: TGTGCCAGCAGCTCCGTTCAGGGAAAGAACACTGAAGCTTTCTTT. Translating it yields CASSSVQGKNTEAFF.

V is TRBV19 and J is TRBJ2-7; D unresolved. CDR1 is LNHDA, CDR2 SQIVND, per germline (reference sequence). The germline V and J ends were trimmed by 6 bases and 4 bases, with 16 bases remaining between them. The CDR3 runs 14 residues. CDR3 nucleotides: TGTGCCAGTAGCCTCGTTTTGATCGGTTACGAGCAGTACTTC. Amino acid sequence: CASSLVLIGYEQYF. Complete variable domain (other parts from reference TRBV19 and TRBJ2-7): DGGITQSPKYLFRKEGQNVTLSCEQNLNHDAMYWYRQDPGQGLRLIYYSQIVNDFQKGDIAEGYSVSREKKESFPLTVTSAQKNPTAFYLCASSLVLIGYEQYFGPGTRLTVT.

The chain links TRBV12-5 to TRBJ2-2; the D gene is possibly TRBD1 (6 bases). The V gene lost 4 bases and the J gene lost 0 bases, with 15 bases spanning the gap. This CDR3 spans 17 amino acids. Germline V gene lookup returns CDR1 LGHNT and CDR2 FRNRAP. The CDR3 DNA sequence: TGTGCTAGTGGTTCGACTGTAGGACAGTCGAACACCGGGGAGCTGTTTTTT. It translates to CASGSTVGQSNTGELFF. The full variable domain, its missing parts supplied by reference TRBV12-5 and TRBJ2-2, is DARVTQTPRHKVTEMGQEVTMRCQPILGHNTVFWYRQTMMQGLELLAYFRNRAPLDDSGMPKDRFSAEMPDATLATLKIQPSEPRDSAVYFCASGSTVGQSNTGELFFGEGSRLTVL.

This sequence joins TRBV7-8 and TRBJ1-5; D is undetermined. The CDR3 loop spans 16 amino acids. The V and J ends lost 5 bases and 0 bases respectively, with 14 bases between them. Germline V gives CDR1 SGHVS, CDR2 FQNEAQ. CDR3 sequence reads: CASSPRVVYSNQPQHF. The CDR3 region has the DNA TGTGCCAGCAGCCCCCGGGTCGTCTATAGCAATCAGCCCCAGCATTTT.

This chain connects TRBV28 to TRBJ1-2; D gene uncertain. CDR1 is MDHEN and CDR2 is SYDVKM in the germline V gene. The CDR3 runs 14 residues. The V end was cut by 1 base, the J end by 5 bases, with 11 bases between. CDR3 coding DNA: TGTGCCAGCAGTTTATCCCTACCGTCTTATGGCTACACCTTC. Protein: CASSLSLPSYGYTF.

This chain links TRBV6-2 or TRBV6-3 with TRBJ1-1; the match to TRBD1 covers 8 bases. Per germline, CDR1 MNHEY and CDR2 SVGEGT. The CDR3 runs to 17 residues. After removal of 6 bases from V and 0 bases from J, the junction contained 12 bases not matched to a gene. CDR3 in amino acids: CASSTGTGPKMNTEAFF. The CDR3 bases are TGTGCCAGCAGCACCGGGACAGGCCCAAAAATGAACACTGAAGCTTTCTTT.

This clone was seen repeatedly, ten times or more. V usage is TRBV9 and J usage is TRBJ2-7; the match to TRBD2 covers 9 bases. With V trimmed by 5 bases and J by 2 bases, 5 bases remained unmatched. The CDR3 consists of 14 residues. Germline-derived CDR1 and CDR2 are SGDLS and YYNGEE. CDR3 bases: TGTGCCAGCAGTTCGACTAGCGGCCCCTACGAGCAGTACTTC. Its translation: CASSSTSGPYEQYF.

The V and J genes are TRBV7-6 and TRBJ2-3; 7 positions match TRBD2. J was trimmed by 2 bases and V by 1 base; bases with no gene match: 6. Germline V gene sequence: CDR1 SGHVS, CDR2 FNYEAQ. The CDR3 spans 16 residues. CDR3 protein: CASSLVAGVLTDTQYF. The CDR3, as DNA: TGTGCCAGCAGCTTAGTTGCGGGAGTCCTCACAGATACGCAGTATTTT.